This T cell receptor (beta chain) derives from a study of cytomegalovirus exposure and HLA in healthy donors (dated by TCRdb to 2017 to 2019). About the study as a whole: According to a later analysis, one platform produced both the 110 or so validation repertoires and the 666 repertoires of the first cohort. The study aimed to test whether cataloging public T cell receptors could reveal signatures of past pathogen exposure. The study combined high-throughput TCR immunosequencing, statistical association of individual TCRs with disease status, and machine learning to predict cytomegalovirus infection status. A separate validation cohort of over a hundred different subjects was used in addition to the roughly 720-subject first cohort. Paper-wide results and their limitations: A few of the identified cytomegalovirus-associated TCR beta chains were confirmed in vitro to be specific for cytomegalovirus antigens. The authors suggested that the approach could potentially be generalized to other disease states and immunological phenotypes. A later analysis had no HLA typing for the validation cohort, so co-occurrence there was scored across all 130 or so repertoires. Subsequent analysis determined that TCRs grouped into clusters in the first cohort also showed a tendency toward co-occurrence across the 130 or so validation repertoires, and 94% of cluster scores exceeded 0. Most TCR sequences were seen in very few donors, while some public TCRs were found in many individuals. In both the original and validation cohorts, the classifier was reported to diagnose cytomegalovirus status with high specificity and sensitivity. In the study, approximately 160 TCR beta chains were listed as associated with cytomegalovirus.

The donors were included in the validation cohort of roughly 120 subjects, a group kept apart from the roughly 700-subject first cohort. V sheds 1 base and J sheds 1 base, leaving 5 bases between their ends. The CDR3, cysteine through phenylalanine, is 13 amino acids long. The only DNA kept is the CDR3, 39 bases in frame from the first base. CDR1 and CDR2, per the germline V gene, are SGHDT and YYEEEE. Points on this clone: The specificity of this receptor is unknown. No per-base quality is available; no much larger clone lies one base away.

Library creation used the immunoSEQ multiplex PCR assay. As for how the authors treated the data: A statistical classification framework was built to diagnose cytomegalovirus status from the catalog of TCR beta chain sequences. TCRdb holds this immuneACCESS table with in-frame rearrangements only. Some clones are missing; in checked studies, unresolved V genes explain under half, and the rest has no known cause. V and J calls and clone size follow that table, whereas D and trimming were derived from the DNA. The sample table lists over 100,000 clones, about 95% of them with a count of one. The ten top clones hold roughly 0.82% of the sample.

The TCR was taken from a woman aged 18-35 years in good health and CMV-seronegative. The sample was PBMCs. The V gene is TRBV5-6 and the J gene is TRBJ1-1, with the D gene not clear enough to name. The CDR3 has the sequence CASSLRANTEAFF. The sequence in DNA is TGTGCCAGCAGCTTGCGAGCGAACACTGAAGCTTTCTTT.